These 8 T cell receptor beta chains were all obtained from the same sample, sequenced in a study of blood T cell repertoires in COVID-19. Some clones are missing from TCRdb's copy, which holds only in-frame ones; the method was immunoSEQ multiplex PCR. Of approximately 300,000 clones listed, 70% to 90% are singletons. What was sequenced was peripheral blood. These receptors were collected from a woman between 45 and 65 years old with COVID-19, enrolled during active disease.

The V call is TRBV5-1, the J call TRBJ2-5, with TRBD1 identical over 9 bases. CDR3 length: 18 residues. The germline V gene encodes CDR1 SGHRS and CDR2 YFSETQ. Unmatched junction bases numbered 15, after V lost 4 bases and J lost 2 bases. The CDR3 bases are TGCGCCAGCAGCCCACGTGCCCGGACAGGGGCCGTACAAGAGACCCAGTACTTC. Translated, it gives CASSPRARTGAVQETQYF.

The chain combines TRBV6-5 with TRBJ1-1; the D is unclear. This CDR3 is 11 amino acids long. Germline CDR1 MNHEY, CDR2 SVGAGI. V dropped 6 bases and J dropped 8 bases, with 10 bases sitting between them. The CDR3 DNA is TGTGCCAGCAGGTCGGGTGGCGAAGCTTTCTTT. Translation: CASRSGGEAFF.

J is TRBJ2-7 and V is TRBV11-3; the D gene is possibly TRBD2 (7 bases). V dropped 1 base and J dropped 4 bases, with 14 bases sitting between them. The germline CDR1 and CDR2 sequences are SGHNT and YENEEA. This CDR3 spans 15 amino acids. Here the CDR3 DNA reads TGTGCCAGCAGCTTAGCGGGGGGCCAACAATACGAGCAGTACTTC. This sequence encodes CASSLAGGQQYEQYF.

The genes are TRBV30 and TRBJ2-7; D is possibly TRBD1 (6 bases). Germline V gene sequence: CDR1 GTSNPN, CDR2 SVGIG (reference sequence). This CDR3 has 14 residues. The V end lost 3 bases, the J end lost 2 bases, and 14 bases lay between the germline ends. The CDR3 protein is CAWSITTGPYEQYF. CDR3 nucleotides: TGTGCCTGGAGCATAACGACAGGTCCCTACGAGCAGTACTTC.

This chain's CDR3 is CASSYSSIQVNEKLFF. CDR3 bases: TGTGCCAGCAGTTACTCGTCGATACAGGTTAATGAAAAACTGTTTTTT. The chain links TRBV6-6 to TRBJ1-4, with TRBD1 as a possible D gene (5 bases). The CDR3 has 16 residues. The V and J ends lost 0 bases and 4 bases respectively, with 12 bases between them. Germline values: CDR1 MNHNY, CDR2 SVGAGI (reference sequence).

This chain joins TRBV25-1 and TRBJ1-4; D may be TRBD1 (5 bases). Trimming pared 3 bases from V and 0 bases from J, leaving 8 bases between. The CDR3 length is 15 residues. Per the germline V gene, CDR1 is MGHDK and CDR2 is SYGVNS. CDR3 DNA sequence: TGTGCCAGCAGTGACTGGACACCAACTAATGAAAAACTGTTTTTT. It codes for CASSDWTPTNEKLFF.

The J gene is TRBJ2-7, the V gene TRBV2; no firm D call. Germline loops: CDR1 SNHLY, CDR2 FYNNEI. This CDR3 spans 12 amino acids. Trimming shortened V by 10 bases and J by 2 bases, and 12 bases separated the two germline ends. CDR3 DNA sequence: TGTGCCATGGGCAGACACCCCTACGAGCAGTACTTC. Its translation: CAMGRHPYEQYF.

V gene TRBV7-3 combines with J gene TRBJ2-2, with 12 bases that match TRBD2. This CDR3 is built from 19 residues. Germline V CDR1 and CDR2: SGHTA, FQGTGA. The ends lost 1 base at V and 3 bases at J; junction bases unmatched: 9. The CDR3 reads CASSLRGTSGLGDTGELFF. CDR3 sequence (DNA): TGTGCCAGCAGCTTAAGAGGGACTAGCGGGCTGGGGGACACCGGGGAGCTGTTTTTT. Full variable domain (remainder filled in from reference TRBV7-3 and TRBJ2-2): GAGVSQTPSNKVTEKGKYVELRCDPISGHTALYWYRQSLGQGPEFLIYFQGTGAADDSGLPNDRFFAVRPEGSVSTLKIQRTERGDSAVYLCASSLRGTSGLGDTGELFFGEGSRLTVL.